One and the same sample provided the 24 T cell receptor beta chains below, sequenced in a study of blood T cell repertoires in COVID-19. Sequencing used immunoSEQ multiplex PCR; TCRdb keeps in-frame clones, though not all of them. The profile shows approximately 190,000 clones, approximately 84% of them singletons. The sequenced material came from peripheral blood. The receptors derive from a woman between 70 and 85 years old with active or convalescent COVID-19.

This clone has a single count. CDR3 DNA: TGTGCCTGGAGTTCAGGGTGGGGTAATGAAAAACTGTTTTTT. Protein: CAWSSGWGNEKLFF. The V call is TRBV30, the J call TRBJ1-4; D perhaps matches TRBD1 (5 bases). Germline CDR1 is GTSNPN and CDR2 is SVGIG (reference sequence). The CDR3 contains 14 residues. V dropped 2 bases and J dropped 4 bases, with 11 bases sitting between them. Together with reference TRBV30 and TRBJ1-4, the CDR3 gives the full variable domain: SQTIHQWPATLVQPVGSPLSLECTVEGTSNPNLYWYRQAAGRGLQLLFYSVGIGQISSEVPQNLSASRPQDRQFILSSKKLLLSDSGFYLCAWSSGWGNEKLFFGSGTQLSVL.

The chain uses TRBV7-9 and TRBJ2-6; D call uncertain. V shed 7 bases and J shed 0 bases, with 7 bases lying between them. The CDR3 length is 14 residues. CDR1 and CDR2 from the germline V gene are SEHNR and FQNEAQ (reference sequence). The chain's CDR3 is CASNRDSGANVLTF. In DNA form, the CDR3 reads TGTGCCAGCAATAGAGACTCTGGGGCCAACGTCCTGACTTTC.

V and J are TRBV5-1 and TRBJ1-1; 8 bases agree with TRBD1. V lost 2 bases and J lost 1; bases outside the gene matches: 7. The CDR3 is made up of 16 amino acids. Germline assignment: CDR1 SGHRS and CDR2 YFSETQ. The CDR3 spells CASSFIAGTGNTEAFF. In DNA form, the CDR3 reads TGCGCCAGCAGCTTTATCGCGGGGACAGGGAACACTGAAGCTTTCTTT.

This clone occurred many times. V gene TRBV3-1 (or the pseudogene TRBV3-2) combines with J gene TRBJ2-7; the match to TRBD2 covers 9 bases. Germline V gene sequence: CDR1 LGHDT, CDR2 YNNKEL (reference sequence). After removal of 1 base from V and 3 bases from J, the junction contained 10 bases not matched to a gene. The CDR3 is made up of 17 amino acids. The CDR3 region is CASSQVAGGVGLYEQYF. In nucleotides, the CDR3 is TGTGCCAGCAGCCAAGTCGCGGGAGGGGTCGGGCTCTACGAGCAGTACTTC.

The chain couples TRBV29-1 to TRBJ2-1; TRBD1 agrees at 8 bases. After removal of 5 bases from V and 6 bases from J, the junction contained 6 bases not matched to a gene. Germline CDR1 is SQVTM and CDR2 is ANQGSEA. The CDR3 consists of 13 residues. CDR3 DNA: TGCAGCGTTACAGGGACAGGAACCAATGAGCAGTTCTTC. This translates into CSVTGTGTNEQFF.

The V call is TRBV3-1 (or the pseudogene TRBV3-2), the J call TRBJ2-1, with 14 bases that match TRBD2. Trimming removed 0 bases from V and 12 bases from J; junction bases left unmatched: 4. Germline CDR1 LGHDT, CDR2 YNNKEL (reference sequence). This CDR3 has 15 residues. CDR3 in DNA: TGTGCCAGCAGCCAAGAGGGACTAGCGGGAGAAAGGCAGTTCTTC. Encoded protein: CASSQEGLAGERQFF.

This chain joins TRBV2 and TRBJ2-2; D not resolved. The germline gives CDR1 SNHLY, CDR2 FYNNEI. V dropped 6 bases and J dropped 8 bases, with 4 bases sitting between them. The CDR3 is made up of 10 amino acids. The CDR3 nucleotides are TGTGCCAGCAGGAGGGGGGAGCTGTTTTTT. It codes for CASRRGELFF.

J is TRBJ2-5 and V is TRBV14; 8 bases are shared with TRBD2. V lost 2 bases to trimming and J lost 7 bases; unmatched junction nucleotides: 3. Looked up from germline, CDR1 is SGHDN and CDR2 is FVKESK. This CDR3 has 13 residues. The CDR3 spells CASSQSGSATQYF. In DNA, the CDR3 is TGTGCCAGCAGCCAAAGCGGGAGCGCGACCCAGTACTTC.

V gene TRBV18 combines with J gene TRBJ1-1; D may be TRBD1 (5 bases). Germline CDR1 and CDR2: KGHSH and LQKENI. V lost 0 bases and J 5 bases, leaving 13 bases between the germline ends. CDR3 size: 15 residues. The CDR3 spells CASSPPPGSQTEAFF. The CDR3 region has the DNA TGTGCCAGCTCACCACCCCCAGGGTCTCAGACTGAAGCTTTCTTT.

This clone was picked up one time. CDR3 nucleotide sequence: TGCGCCAGCAGCCTAGGGACTAGCGGGAGCCCAGCCTACGAGCAGTACTTC. It codes for CASSLGTSGSPAYEQYF. This chain connects TRBV5-1 to TRBJ2-7; 14 positions match TRBD2. CDR1 SGHRS and CDR2 YFSETQ come from the germline V gene. V was pared by 4 bases and J by 2 bases, with 8 bases of the junction left unmatched. The CDR3 runs 17 residues.

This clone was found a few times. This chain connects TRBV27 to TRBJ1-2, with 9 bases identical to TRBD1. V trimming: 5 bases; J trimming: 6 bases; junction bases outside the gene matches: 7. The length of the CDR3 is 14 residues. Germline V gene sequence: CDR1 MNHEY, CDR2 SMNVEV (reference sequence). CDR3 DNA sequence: TGTGCCAGCAGTCCCCGGACAGGGGAGCATGGCTACACCTTC. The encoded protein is CASSPRTGEHGYTF.

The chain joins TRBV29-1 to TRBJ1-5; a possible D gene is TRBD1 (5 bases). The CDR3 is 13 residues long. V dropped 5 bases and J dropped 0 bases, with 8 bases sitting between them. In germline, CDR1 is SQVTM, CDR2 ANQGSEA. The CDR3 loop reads CSVMTDSNQPQHF. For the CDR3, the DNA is TGCAGCGTTATGACAGATAGCAATCAGCCCCAGCATTTT.

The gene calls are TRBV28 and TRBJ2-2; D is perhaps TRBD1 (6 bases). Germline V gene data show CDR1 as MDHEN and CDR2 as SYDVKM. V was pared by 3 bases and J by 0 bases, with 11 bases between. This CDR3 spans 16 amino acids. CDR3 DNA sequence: TGTGCCAGCAGTTTGGAGAACAGGGCGAACACCGGGGAGCTGTTTTTT. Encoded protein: CASSLENRANTGELFF.

CDR3 bases: TGTGCCAGCAGCCAAAGGGGAGCGGGTATAGCGAACACCGGGGAGCTGTTTTTT. This gives the protein CASSQRGAGIANTGELFF. The gene calls are TRBV3-1 (or the pseudogene TRBV3-2) and TRBJ2-2; perhaps TRBD2 as D (6 bases). Germline V gene lookup returns CDR1 LGHDT and CDR2 YNNKEL (reference sequence). Trimming removed 2 bases at V and 0 bases at J, with 16 bases between. The CDR3 consists of 18 residues.

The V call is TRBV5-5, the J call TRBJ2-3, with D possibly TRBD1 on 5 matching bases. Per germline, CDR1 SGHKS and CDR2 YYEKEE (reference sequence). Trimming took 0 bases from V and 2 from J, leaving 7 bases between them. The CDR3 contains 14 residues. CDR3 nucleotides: TGTGCCAGCAGCTTGGGACAGAACACAGATACGCAGTATTTT. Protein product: CASSLGQNTDTQYF. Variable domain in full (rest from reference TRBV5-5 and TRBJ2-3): DAGVTQSPTHLIKTRGQQVTLRCSPISGHKSVSWYQQVLGQGPQFIFQYYEKEERGRGNFPDRFSARQFPNYSSELNVNALLLGDSALYLCASSLGQNTDTQYFGPGTRLTVL.

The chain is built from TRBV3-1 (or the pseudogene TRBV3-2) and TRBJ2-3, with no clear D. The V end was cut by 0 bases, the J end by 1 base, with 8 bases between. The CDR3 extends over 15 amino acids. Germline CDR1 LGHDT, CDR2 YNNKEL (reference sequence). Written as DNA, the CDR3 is TGTGCCAGCAGCCAAGATATTACAGGCACAGATACGCAGTATTTT. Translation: CASSQDITGTDTQYF.

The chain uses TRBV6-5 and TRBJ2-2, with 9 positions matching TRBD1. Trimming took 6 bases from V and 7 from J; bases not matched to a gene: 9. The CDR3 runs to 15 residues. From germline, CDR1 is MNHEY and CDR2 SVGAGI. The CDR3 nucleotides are TGTGCCAGCAGACCCGACAGGGGGGGGTACGGGGAGCTGTTTTTT. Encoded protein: CASRPDRGGYGELFF.

For the CDR3, the DNA is TGTGCCAGCAGTTTGGTTGGCTTGGAGACCCAGTACTTC. This translates into CASSLVGLETQYF. The chain combines TRBV28 with TRBJ2-5, with unresolved D. Looked up from germline, CDR1 is MDHEN and CDR2 is SYDVKM. The CDR3 has 13 residues. Trimming removed 3 bases at V and 5 bases at J, with 10 bases between.

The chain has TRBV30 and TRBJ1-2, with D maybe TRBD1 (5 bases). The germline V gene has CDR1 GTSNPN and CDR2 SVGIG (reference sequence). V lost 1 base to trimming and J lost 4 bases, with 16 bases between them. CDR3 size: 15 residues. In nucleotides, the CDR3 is TGTGCCTGGAGTGCCGGAGGGGCGGGGGGCTATGGCTACACCTTC. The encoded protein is CAWSAGGAGGYGYTF.

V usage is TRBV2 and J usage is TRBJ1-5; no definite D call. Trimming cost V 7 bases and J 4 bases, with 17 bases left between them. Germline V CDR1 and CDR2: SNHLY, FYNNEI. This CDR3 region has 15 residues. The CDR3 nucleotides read TGTGCCAGCACCGCTACTAGGGTTGGGAATCAGCCCCAGCATTTT. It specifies CASTATRVGNQPQHF.

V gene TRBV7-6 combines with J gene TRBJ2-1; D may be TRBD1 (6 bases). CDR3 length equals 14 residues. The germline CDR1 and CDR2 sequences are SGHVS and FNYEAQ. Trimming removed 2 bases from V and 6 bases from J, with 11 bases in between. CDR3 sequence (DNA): TGTGCCAGCAGCTTAAGCAGGGGCGGCAATGAGCAGTTCTTC. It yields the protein CASSLSRGGNEQFF.

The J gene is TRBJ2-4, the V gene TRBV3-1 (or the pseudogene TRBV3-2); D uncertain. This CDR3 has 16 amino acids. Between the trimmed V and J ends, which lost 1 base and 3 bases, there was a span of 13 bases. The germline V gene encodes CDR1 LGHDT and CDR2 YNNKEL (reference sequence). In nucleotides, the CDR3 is TGTGCCAGCAGCCAAGTGTTCCTAGGCAGCAAAAACATTCAGTACTTC. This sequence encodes CASSQVFLGSKNIQYF.

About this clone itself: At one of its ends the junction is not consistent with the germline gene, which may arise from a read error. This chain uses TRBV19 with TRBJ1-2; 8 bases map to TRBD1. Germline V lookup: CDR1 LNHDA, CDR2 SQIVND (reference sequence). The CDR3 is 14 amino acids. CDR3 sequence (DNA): TGTCTTCAATCCGGCCAGGGGGCTAAATATGGCTACACCTTC. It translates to CLQSGQGAKYGYTF.

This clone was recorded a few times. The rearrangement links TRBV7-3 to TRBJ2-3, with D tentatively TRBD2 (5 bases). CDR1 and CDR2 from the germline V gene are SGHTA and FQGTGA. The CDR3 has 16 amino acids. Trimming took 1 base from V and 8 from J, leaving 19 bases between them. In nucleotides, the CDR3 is TGTGCCAGCAGCTTAAACGGGAATAGCGTTCCGAGTACGCAGTATTTT. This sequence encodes CASSLNGNSVPSTQYF.